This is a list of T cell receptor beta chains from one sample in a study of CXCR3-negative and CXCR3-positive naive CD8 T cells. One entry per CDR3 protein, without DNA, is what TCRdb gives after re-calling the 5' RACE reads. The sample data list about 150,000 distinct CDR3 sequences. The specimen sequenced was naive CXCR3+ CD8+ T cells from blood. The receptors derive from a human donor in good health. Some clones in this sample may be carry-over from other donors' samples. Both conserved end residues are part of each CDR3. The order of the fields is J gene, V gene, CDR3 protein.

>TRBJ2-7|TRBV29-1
CSVIDRELAGVSYEQYF
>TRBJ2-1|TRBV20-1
CSARDLGTGPYNEQFF
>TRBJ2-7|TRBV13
CASSTYNGGYEQYF
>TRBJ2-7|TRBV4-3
CASSQEWGDRAYEQYF
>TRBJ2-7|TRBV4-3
CASSQTGQAGDEQYF
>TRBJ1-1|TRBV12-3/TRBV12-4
CASSLFLGTEAFF
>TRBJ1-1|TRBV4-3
CASSQDNDGGHTEAFF
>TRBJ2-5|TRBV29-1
CSGSVGREETQYF
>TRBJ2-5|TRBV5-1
CASRGPGQETKYF
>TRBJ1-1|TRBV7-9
CASSSADGEAFF
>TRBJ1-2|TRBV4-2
CASSHQDDSYGYTF
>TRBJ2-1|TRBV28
CASSFFGRMKNNERFF
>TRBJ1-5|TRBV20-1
CSASFGQELFNQPQHF
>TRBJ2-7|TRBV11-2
CASSPGTSPLADEQYF
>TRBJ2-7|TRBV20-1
CSGRPVGYEQYF
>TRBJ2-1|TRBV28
CASTTGTTTGDEQFF
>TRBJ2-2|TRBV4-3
CASSQGTGSVPGELFF
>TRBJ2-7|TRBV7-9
CASSFPPRRGIYEQYF
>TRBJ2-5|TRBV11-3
CASSSPGFETQYF
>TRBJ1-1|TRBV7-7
CASSPAGTGSEAFF
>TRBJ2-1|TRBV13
CASSSRSREANEQFF
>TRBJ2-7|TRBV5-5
CASSLAQGAYEQYF
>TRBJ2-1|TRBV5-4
CASSLSGLAFFPPYNEQFF
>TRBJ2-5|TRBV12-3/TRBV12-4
CASSLGLAGGYQETQYF
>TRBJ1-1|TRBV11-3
CASSLDRGMNTEAFF
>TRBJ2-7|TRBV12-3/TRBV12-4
CASSLNTDYEQYF
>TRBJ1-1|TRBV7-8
CASGPGGPAEAFF
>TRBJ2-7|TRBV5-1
CASSLVGFDEQYF
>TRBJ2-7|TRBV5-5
CASSLGQGSYEQYF
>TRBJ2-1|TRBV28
CASSYRGPSWDEQFF
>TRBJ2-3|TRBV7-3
CASSFGLGGDTQYF
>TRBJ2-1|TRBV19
CASTPRGGMLSEQFF
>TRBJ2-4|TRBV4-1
CASSQGMGGGSNIQYF
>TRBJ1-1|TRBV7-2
CASSFFEEGITEAFF
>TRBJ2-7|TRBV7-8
CASSPGLAGDLESYEQYF
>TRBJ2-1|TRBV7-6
CASSTGLAGNNEQFF
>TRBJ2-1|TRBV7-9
CASSLVPGPGHEQFF
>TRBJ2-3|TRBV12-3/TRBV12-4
CASSPGGVTTQYF
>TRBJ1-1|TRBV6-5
CASSEISGNTEAFF
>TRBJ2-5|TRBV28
CASSSQGRETQYF